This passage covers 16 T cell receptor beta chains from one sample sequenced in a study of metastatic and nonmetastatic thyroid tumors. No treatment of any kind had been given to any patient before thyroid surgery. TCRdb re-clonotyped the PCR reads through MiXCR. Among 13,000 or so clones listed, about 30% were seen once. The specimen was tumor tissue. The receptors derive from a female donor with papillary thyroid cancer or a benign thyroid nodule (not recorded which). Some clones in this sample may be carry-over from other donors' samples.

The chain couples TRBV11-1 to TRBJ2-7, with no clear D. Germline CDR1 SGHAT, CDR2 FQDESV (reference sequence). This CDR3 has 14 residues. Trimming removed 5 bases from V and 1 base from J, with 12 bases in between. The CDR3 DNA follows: TGTGCCAGCAGCCTAGAGACGGGTTCCTACGAGCAGTACGTC. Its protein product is CASSLETGSYEQYV.

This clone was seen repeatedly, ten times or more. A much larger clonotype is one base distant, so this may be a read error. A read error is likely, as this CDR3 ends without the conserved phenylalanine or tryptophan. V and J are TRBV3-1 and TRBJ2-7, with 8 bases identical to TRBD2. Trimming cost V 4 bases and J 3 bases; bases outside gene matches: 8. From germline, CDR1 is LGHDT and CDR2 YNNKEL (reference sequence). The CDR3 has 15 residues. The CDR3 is CASSPTGLADYEQYL. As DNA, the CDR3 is TGTGCCAGCAGCCCGACCGGACTAGCCGACTACGAGCAGTACCTC.

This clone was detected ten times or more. This chain's CDR3 is CASSQGESGRDTDTQYF. In nucleotides, the CDR3 is TGTGCCAGCAGCCAAGGGGAAAGCGGTAGGGACACAGATACGCAGTATTTT. This chain links TRBV3-1 with TRBJ2-3; TRBD2 is a possible D gene (5 bases). The V gene's germline CDR1 is LGHDT and CDR2 YNNKEL (reference sequence). V shed 1 base and J shed 2 bases, with 16 bases lying between them. This CDR3 is 17 amino acids long.

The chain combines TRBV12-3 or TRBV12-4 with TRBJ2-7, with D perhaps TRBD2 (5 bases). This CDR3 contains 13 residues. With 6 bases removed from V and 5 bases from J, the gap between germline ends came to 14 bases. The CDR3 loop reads CASRDGNNDEQYF. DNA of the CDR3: TGTGCCAGCAGGGACGGGAATAACGACGAGCAGTACTTC.

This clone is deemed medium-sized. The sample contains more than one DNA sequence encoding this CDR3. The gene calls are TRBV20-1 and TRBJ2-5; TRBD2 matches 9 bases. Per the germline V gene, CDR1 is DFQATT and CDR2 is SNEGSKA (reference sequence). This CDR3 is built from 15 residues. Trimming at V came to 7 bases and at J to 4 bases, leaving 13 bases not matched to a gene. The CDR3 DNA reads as TGCAGTGACTCGACTAGCGGTGGAGGTAGAGAGACCCAGTACTTC. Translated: CSDSTSGGGRETQYF.

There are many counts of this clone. The CDR3 sequence is CAISRGSRGGEAFF. In DNA form, the CDR3 reads TGTGCCATCAGCCGTGGCAGTCGAGGTGGTGAAGCTTTCTTT. The gene calls are TRBV10-3 and TRBJ1-1; D uncertain. Germline CDR1 is ENHRY and CDR2 is SYGVKD. V lost 6 bases and J lost 7, with 18 bases in between. The CDR3 has 14 amino acids.

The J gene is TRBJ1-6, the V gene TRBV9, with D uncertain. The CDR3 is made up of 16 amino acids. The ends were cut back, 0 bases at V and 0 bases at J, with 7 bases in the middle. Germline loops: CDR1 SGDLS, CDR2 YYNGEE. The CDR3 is CASSVGSSSYNSPLHF. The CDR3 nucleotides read TGTGCCAGCAGCGTAGGGAGCAGCTCCTATAATTCACCCCTCCACTTT.

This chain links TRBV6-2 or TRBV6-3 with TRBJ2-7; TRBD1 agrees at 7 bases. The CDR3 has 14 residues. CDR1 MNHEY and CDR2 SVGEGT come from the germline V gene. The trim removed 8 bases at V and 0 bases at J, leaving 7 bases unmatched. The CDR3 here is CASLPDRSSYEQYF. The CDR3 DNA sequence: TGTGCCAGCCTCCCGGACAGGAGCTCCTACGAGCAGTACTTC.

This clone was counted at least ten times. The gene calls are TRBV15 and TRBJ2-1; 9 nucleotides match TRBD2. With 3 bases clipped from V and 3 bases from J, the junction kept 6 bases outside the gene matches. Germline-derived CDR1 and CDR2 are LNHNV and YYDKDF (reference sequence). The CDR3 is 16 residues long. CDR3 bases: TGTGCCACCAGCAGGGCCGGTAGCGGGAGCTACAATGAGCAGTTCTTC. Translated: CATSRAGSGSYNEQFF.

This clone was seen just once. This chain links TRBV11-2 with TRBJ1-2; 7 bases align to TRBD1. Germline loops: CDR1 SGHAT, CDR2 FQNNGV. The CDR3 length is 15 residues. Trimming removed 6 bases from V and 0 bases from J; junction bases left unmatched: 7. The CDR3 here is CASSKTGFANYGYTF. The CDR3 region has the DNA TGTGCCAGCAGTAAGACAGGGTTTGCTAACTATGGCTACACCTTC.

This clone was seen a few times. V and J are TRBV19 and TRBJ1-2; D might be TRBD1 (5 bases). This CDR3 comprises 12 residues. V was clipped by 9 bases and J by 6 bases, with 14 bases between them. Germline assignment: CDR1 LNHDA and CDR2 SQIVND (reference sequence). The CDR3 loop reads CASSLAGNGYTF. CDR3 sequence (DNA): TGTGCCAGCTCCCTCGCAGGGAATGGCTACACCTTC.

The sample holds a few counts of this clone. CDR3 DNA: TGTGCCTGGAGGTGGGGACTAGACACAGATACGCAGTATTTT. It specifies CAWRWGLDTDTQYF. The chain is built from TRBV30 and TRBJ2-3; 8 positions match TRBD2. The junction had 4 bases not matched to a gene; V was cut back by 3 bases and J by 2 bases. Per germline, CDR1 GTSNPN and CDR2 SVGIG (reference sequence). The CDR3 sequence is 14 residues long.

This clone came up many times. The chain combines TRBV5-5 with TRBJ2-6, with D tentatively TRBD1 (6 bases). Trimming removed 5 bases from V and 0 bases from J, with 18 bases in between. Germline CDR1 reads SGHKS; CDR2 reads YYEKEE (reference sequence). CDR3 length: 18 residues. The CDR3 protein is CASRAGTPLFSGANVLTF. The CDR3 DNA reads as TGTGCCAGCAGAGCCGGGACACCTCTCTTCTCTGGGGCCAACGTCCTGACTTTC.

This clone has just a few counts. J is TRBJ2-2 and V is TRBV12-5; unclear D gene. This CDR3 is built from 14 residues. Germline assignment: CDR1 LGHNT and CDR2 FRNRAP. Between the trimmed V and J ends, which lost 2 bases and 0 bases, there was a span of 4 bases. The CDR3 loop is CASGLYPNTGELFF. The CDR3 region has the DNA TGTGCTAGTGGTTTGTATCCGAACACCGGGGAGCTGTTTTTT.

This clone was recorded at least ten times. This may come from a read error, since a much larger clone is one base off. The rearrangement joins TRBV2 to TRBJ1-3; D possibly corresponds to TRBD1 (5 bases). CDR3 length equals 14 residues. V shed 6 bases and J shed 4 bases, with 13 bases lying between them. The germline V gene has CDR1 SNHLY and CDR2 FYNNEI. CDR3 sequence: CASSGGDGGNTIYF. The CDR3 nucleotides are TGTGCCAGCAGCGGGGGGGACGGAGGAAACACCATATATTTT.

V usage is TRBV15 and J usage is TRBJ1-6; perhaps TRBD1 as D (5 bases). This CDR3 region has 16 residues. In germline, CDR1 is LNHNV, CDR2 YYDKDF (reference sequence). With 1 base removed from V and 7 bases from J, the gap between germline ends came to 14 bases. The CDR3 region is CATSRGDSRVNSPLHF. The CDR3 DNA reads TGTGCCACCAGCAGAGGGGACTCACGGGTAAATTCACCCCTCCACTTT.